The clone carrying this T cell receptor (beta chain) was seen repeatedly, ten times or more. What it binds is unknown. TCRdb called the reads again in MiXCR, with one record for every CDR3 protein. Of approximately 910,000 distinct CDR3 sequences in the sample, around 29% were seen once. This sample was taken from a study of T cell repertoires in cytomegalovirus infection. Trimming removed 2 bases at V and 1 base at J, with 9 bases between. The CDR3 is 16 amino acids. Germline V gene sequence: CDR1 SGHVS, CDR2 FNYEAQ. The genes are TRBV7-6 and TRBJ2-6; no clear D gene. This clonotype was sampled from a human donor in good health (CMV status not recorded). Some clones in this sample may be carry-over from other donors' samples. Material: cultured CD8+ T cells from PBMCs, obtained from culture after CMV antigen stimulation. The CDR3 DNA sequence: TGTGCCAGCAGCTTAAGGGCAGATTCTGGGGCCAACGTCCTGACTTTC. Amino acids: CASSLRADSGANVLTF.